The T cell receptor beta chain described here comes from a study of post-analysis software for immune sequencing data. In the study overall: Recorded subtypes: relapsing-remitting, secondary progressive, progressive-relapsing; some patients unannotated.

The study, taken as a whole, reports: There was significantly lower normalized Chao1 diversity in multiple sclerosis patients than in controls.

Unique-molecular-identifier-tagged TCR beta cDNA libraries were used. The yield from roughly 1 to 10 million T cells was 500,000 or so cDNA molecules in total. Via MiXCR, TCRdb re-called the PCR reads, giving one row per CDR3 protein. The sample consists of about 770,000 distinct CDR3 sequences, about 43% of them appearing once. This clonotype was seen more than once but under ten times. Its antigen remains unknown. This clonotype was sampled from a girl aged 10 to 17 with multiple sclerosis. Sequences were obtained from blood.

Written as DNA, the CDR3 is TGTGCCAGCAGCCCGGGATTGGGCAATCAGCCCCAGCATTTT. It is translated as CASSPGLGNQPQHF. V and J are TRBV12-3 or TRBV12-4 and TRBJ1-5; D is unclear. This CDR3 is 14 amino acids long. V was pared by 6 bases and J by 2 bases, with 11 bases between.